This record looks at one TCR beta chain sequence and its context. The target antigen is unknown. The CDR3 runs to 12 residues. Germline V gene sequence: CDR1 PRHDT, CDR2 FYEKMQ (reference sequence). Trimming cost V 5 bases and J 7 bases, with 9 bases left between them. This specimen comes from a study of T cell responses to AZD1222 COVID-19 vaccine. Some clones are missing from TCRdb's copy, which holds only in-frame ones; the method was immunoSEQ multiplex PCR. The sample includes over 150,000 clones, more than 75% of them seen just once. Findings and limits, study-wide: At baseline, just five or six AZD1222 recipients tested seropositive.

The chain has TRBV13 and TRBJ1-5; D is unclear. The TCR comes from an adult in good health. The sequenced sample was peripheral blood, obtained on day 0 of AZD1222 vaccination. For the CDR3, the DNA is TGTGCCAGCAGCATACGTCCCCAGCCCCAGCATTTT. Translated, it gives CASSIRPQPQHF. The whole variable domain, filled in from reference TRBV13 and TRBJ1-5, reads AAGVIQSPRHLIKEKRETATLKCYPIPRHDTVYWYQQGPGQDPQFLISFYEKMQSDKGSIPDRFSAQQFSDYHSELNMSSLELGDSALYFCASSIRPQPQHFGDGTRLSIL.